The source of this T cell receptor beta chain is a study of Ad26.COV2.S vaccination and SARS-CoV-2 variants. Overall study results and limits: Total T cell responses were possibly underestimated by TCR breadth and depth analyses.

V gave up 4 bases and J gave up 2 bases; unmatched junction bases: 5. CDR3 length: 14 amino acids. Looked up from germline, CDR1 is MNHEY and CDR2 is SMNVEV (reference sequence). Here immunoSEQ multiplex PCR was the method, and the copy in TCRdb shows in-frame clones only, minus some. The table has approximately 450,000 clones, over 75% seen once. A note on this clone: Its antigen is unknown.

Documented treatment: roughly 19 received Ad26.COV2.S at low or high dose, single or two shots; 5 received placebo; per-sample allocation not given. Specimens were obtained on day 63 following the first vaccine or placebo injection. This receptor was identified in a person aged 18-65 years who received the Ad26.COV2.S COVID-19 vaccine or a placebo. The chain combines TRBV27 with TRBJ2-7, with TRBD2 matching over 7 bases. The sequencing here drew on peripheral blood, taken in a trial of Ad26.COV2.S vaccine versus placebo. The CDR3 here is CASSSASGAYEQYF. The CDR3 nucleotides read TGTGCCAGCAGTTCTGCTAGCGGAGCCTACGAGCAGTACTTC.